These 24 T cell receptor beta chains were all obtained from the same sample, sequenced in a study of cytomegalovirus exposure and HLA in healthy donors. Primers included in the PCR were 60 Vbeta and 13 Jbeta primers. Some clones are missing from TCRdb's copy, which holds only in-frame ones; the method was immunoSEQ multiplex PCR. The sample records about 140,000 clones, approximately 79% being singletons. The source material was PBMCs. The receptors stem from a woman aged 30 to 39 in good health and CMV-seronegative.

This chain connects TRBV28 to TRBJ2-7; 10 bases map to TRBD1. There are 16 residues in the CDR3. CDR1 and CDR2 (germline): MDHEN, SYDVKM. Germline trimming cut 5 bases from V and 3 bases from J; bases unmatched to any gene: 10. The CDR3 DNA reads TGTGCCAGCAGTCTCGGGCGACAGGGGGCCGGCTACGAGCAGTACTTC. This sequence encodes CASSLGRQGAGYEQYF.

V gene TRBV7-2 combines with J gene TRBJ1-6, with D perhaps matching TRBD1 (6 bases). V was trimmed by 2 bases and J by 5 bases, leaving 13 bases between them. The germline V gene has CDR1 SGHTA and CDR2 FQGNSA. The CDR3 has 16 residues. CDR3: CASSLPRGQNNSPLHF. CDR3 nucleotide sequence: TGTGCCAGCAGCTTACCTCGAGGACAGAATAATTCACCCCTCCACTTT.

CDR3 region: CASSPPSGFYGYTF. The CDR3 nucleotides read TGTGCCAGCTCACCACCTTCCGGGTTCTATGGCTACACCTTC. This chain links TRBV18 with TRBJ1-2; D uncertain. V dropped 0 bases and J dropped 4 bases, with 9 bases sitting between them. Germline V gene data show CDR1 as KGHSH and CDR2 as LQKENI. The CDR3 consists of 14 residues. The full variable domain, its missing parts supplied by reference TRBV18 and TRBJ1-2, is NAGVMQNPRHLVRRRGQEARLRCSPMKGHSHVYWYRQLPEEGLKFMVYLQKENIIDESGMPKERFSAEFPKEGPSILRIQQVVRGDSAAYFCASSPPSGFYGYTFGSGTRLTVV.

The chain has TRBV2 and TRBJ2-7; 10 nucleotides agree with TRBD2. V was clipped by 4 bases and J by 3 bases; unmatched bases: 3. CDR1 and CDR2 (germline): SNHLY, FYNNEI. CDR3 length equals 14 residues. The CDR3 DNA reads as TGTGCCAGCAGTGGGGCTAGCGGGAGCTACGAGCAGTACTTC. Amino acids: CASSGASGSYEQYF.

The chain links TRBV25-1 to TRBJ2-1; D ambiguous. This CDR3 is 11 amino acids long. V was trimmed by 8 bases and J by 9 bases, leaving 11 bases between them. Per the germline V gene, CDR1 is MGHDK and CDR2 is SYGVNS. The CDR3 here is CASHRGLEQFF. CDR3 DNA sequence: TGTGCCAGCCACCGCGGTCTTGAGCAGTTCTTC.

The V call is TRBV5-1, the J call TRBJ2-3; 7 bases agree with TRBD2. Per germline, CDR1 SGHRS and CDR2 YFSETQ. V was clipped by 8 bases and J by 2 bases; unmatched bases: 11. The CDR3 covers 15 residues. CDR3 nucleotide sequence: TGCGCCAGTTACCCGGGAGGAGGAGACACAGATACGCAGTATTTT. Residues: CASYPGGGDTDTQYF.

The chain links TRBV7-2 to TRBJ1-6, with 9 bases aligning to TRBD1. J lost 6 bases, V lost 5 bases, and 8 bases had no gene match. The germline gives CDR1 SGHTA, CDR2 FQGNSA. This CDR3 region has 16 residues. CDR3 region: CASSPLGGQGNSPLHF. The CDR3 DNA sequence: TGTGCCAGCAGCCCACTGGGGGGACAGGGTAATTCACCCCTCCACTTT.

J is TRBJ2-2 and V is TRBV19; 10 bases align to TRBD1. CDR3 length equals 18 residues. V dropped 5 bases and J dropped 4; count of bases not matched to a gene: 13. In germline, CDR1 is LNHDA, CDR2 SQIVND (reference sequence). This CDR3 is CASSSPGQGTHLTGELFF. The CDR3 nucleotides read TGTGCCAGTAGTTCCCCGGGACAGGGGACACACCTCACCGGGGAGCTGTTTTTT.

This clone was detected once. This chain links TRBV7-7 with TRBJ1-1, with 10 bases aligning to TRBD1. The CDR3 loop spans 18 amino acids. Germline CDR1 is SSHAT and CDR2 is FNYEAQ (reference sequence). Losses at the gene ends were 1 base for V and 3 bases for J; bases not matched to a gene: 11. The CDR3 DNA reads TGTGCCAGCAGCTTAGGTGGGACAGGGGCTTCAAGGGACACTGAAGCTTTCTTT. Protein sequence: CASSLGGTGASRDTEAFF.

The genes are TRBV7-2 and TRBJ2-7, with TRBD2 matching 11 bases. The germline V gene has CDR1 SGHTA and CDR2 FQGNSA. CDR3 length: 15 amino acids. The J segment lost 4 bases and the V segment lost 1 base, leaving 3 bases of the junction unmatched. The CDR3 here is CASSLVPSGRYEQYF. In DNA form, the CDR3 reads TGTGCCAGCAGCTTAGTTCCTAGCGGGAGGTACGAGCAGTACTTC.

V usage is TRBV10-3 and J usage is TRBJ2-2; D perhaps matches TRBD1 (6 bases). V was clipped by 10 bases and J by 3 bases, with 15 bases between them. Germline V gene lookup returns CDR1 ENHRY and CDR2 SYGVKD. CDR3 length equals 14 residues. For the CDR3, the DNA is TGTGCCACCCTTAGGAAGGGGGACACCGGGGAGCTGTTTTTT. Amino acids: CATLRKGDTGELFF.

The V gene is TRBV4-3, the J gene TRBJ1-2, with D perhaps matching TRBD1 (6 bases). The V end lost 1 base, the J end lost 4 bases, and 13 bases lay between the germline ends. CDR3 size: 15 residues. The V gene's germline CDR1 is LGHNA and CDR2 YSLEER. As DNA, the CDR3 is TGCGCCAGCAGCCAAGTGGCAGGGGTCGCCTATGGCTACACCTTC. Translating gives CASSQVAGVAYGYTF.

A few counts support this clone. The CDR3 DNA follows: TGCGCCAGCAGCCAAGGACAATATATTTCTCCCCGGGCTTTCTTT. This codes for CASSQGQYISPRAFF. The rearrangement uses TRBV4-1 and TRBJ1-1, with D uncertain. This CDR3 contains 15 residues. V lost 1 base, J lost 11 bases, and 20 bases lay in between. Germline loops: CDR1 MGHRA, CDR2 YSYEKL.

The DNA of the CDR3 is TGCGCCAGCAGCCAGACGCTGACAGGGGGCGAGGATTCTGAAAAACTGTTTTTT. It specifies CASSQTLTGGEDSEKLFF. This sequence joins TRBV4-1 and TRBJ1-4; 10 bases match TRBD1. V lost 3 bases and J lost 7; bases outside the gene matches: 14. The germline gives CDR1 MGHRA, CDR2 YSYEKL. The CDR3 runs 18 residues.

A few counts support this clone. The chain combines TRBV6-5 with TRBJ1-5, with D possibly being TRBD1 (6 bases). Trimming pared 7 bases from V and 3 bases from J, leaving 10 bases between. The CDR3 sequence is 13 residues long. CDR1 is MNHEY and CDR2 is SVGAGI in the germline V gene. This CDR3 reads CASKRTVNQPQHF. DNA for the CDR3: TGTGCCAGCAAAAGGACAGTCAATCAGCCCCAGCATTTT.

This clone was observed a handful of times. The chain joins TRBV6-5 to TRBJ1-1; possibly TRBD1 for D (6 bases). Germline V gives CDR1 MNHEY, CDR2 SVGAGI. CDR3 length: 14 amino acids. Trimming removed 6 bases from V and 10 bases from J, with 21 bases in between. CDR3 in DNA: TGTGCCAGCAGCCGGGGGGCGGAGACCCACCCAGCTTTCTTT. It codes for CASSRGAETHPAFF.

This clone has a handful of counts. V is TRBV6-1 and J is TRBJ2-3, with 7 bases identical to TRBD1. The V segment lost 5 bases and the J segment 4 bases; nucleotides outside the gene matches: 9. The CDR3 contains 15 residues. Germline CDR1 and CDR2: MNHNS and SASEGT. CDR3 nucleotide sequence: TGTGCCAGCAGTTCCCAGACAGGGTTGGCAGATACGCAGTATTTT. This codes for CASSSQTGLADTQYF.

The chain uses TRBV6-1 and TRBJ1-5; 9 bases fit TRBD1. CDR3 length equals 15 residues. From germline, CDR1 is MNHNS and CDR2 SASEGT. The V segment lost 8 bases and the J segment 4 bases; nucleotides outside the gene matches: 9. CDR3 coding DNA: TGTGCCAGCGAAGCGAACAGGGGGCGGAATCAGCCCCAGCATTTT. Amino acids: CASEANRGRNQPQHF.

Details on this clone: The junction shows a germline mismatch at one end, possibly a read error. The J gene is TRBJ2-7, the V gene TRBV7-9; tentative D call: TRBD2 (6 bases). The CDR3 runs to 15 residues. CDR1 SEHNR and CDR2 FQNEAQ come from the germline V gene (reference sequence). CDR3 loop: CSSSSGSSVDYEQYF. In nucleotides, the CDR3 is TGTTCCAGCAGCTCCGGGAGTAGCGTTGACTACGAGCAGTACTTC. Complete variable domain (other parts from reference TRBV7-9 and TRBJ2-7): DTGVSQNPRHKITKRGQNVTFRCDPISEHNRLYWYRQTLGQGPEFLTYFQNEAQLEKSRLLSDRFSAERPKGSFSTLEIQRTEQGDSAMYLCSSSSGSSVDYEQYFGPGTRLTVT.

The chain joins TRBV10-3 to TRBJ2-7, with 9 bases matching TRBD2. The CDR3 runs to 14 residues. Trimming removed 3 bases from V and 2 bases from J; junction bases left unmatched: 2. Germline V gene lookup returns CDR1 ENHRY and CDR2 SYGVKD. In DNA, the CDR3 is TGTGCCATCAGTGATTTAGCGGGAGCCTACGAGCAGTACTTC. Translated, it gives CAISDLAGAYEQYF.

V usage is TRBV30 and J usage is TRBJ2-3; 7 positions agree with TRBD2. The CDR3 is made up of 13 amino acids. From germline, CDR1 is GTSNPN and CDR2 SVGIG (reference sequence). After removal of 5 bases from V and 1 base from J, the junction contained 3 bases not matched to a gene. The CDR3 DNA follows: TGTGCCTGGGTAACTAGCGGCACAGATACGCAGTATTTT. The encoded protein is CAWVTSGTDTQYF.

The chain recombines TRBV10-1 with TRBJ1-3; D unclear. Germline CDR1 WNHNN, CDR2 SYGVQD (reference sequence). The CDR3 covers 16 residues. With 5 bases removed from V and 4 bases from J, the gap between germline ends came to 18 bases. In DNA, the CDR3 is TGCGCCAGCAGTCCAACCACGGTTCCGTGGGGAAACACCATATATTTT. This codes for CASSPTTVPWGNTIYF.

The chain carries TRBV5-1 and TRBJ2-3; 9 bases fit TRBD1. The CDR3 is 14 residues long. The germline CDR1 and CDR2 sequences are SGHRS and YFSETQ. The trim removed 3 bases at V and 3 bases at J, leaving 2 bases unmatched. As DNA, the CDR3 is TGCGCCAGCAGCTGGACAGGGGTTACAGATACGCAGTATTTT. It is translated as CASSWTGVTDTQYF. Variable domain in full (rest from reference TRBV5-1 and TRBJ2-3): KAGVTQTPRYLIKTRGQQVTLSCSPISGHRSVSWYQQTPGQGLQFLFEYFSETQRNKGNFPGRFSGRQFSNSRSEMNVSTLELGDSALYLCASSWTGVTDTQYFGPGTRLTVL.

V and J are TRBV7-3 and TRBJ1-4, with 9 bases that match TRBD1. V was pared by 5 bases and J by 6 bases, with 4 bases of the junction left unmatched. From germline, CDR1 is SGHTA and CDR2 FQGTGA. This CDR3 has 14 residues. Written as DNA, the CDR3 is TGTGCCAGCAGCCTGACAGGGGGAGATGAAAAACTGTTTTTT. It is translated as CASSLTGGDEKLFF.